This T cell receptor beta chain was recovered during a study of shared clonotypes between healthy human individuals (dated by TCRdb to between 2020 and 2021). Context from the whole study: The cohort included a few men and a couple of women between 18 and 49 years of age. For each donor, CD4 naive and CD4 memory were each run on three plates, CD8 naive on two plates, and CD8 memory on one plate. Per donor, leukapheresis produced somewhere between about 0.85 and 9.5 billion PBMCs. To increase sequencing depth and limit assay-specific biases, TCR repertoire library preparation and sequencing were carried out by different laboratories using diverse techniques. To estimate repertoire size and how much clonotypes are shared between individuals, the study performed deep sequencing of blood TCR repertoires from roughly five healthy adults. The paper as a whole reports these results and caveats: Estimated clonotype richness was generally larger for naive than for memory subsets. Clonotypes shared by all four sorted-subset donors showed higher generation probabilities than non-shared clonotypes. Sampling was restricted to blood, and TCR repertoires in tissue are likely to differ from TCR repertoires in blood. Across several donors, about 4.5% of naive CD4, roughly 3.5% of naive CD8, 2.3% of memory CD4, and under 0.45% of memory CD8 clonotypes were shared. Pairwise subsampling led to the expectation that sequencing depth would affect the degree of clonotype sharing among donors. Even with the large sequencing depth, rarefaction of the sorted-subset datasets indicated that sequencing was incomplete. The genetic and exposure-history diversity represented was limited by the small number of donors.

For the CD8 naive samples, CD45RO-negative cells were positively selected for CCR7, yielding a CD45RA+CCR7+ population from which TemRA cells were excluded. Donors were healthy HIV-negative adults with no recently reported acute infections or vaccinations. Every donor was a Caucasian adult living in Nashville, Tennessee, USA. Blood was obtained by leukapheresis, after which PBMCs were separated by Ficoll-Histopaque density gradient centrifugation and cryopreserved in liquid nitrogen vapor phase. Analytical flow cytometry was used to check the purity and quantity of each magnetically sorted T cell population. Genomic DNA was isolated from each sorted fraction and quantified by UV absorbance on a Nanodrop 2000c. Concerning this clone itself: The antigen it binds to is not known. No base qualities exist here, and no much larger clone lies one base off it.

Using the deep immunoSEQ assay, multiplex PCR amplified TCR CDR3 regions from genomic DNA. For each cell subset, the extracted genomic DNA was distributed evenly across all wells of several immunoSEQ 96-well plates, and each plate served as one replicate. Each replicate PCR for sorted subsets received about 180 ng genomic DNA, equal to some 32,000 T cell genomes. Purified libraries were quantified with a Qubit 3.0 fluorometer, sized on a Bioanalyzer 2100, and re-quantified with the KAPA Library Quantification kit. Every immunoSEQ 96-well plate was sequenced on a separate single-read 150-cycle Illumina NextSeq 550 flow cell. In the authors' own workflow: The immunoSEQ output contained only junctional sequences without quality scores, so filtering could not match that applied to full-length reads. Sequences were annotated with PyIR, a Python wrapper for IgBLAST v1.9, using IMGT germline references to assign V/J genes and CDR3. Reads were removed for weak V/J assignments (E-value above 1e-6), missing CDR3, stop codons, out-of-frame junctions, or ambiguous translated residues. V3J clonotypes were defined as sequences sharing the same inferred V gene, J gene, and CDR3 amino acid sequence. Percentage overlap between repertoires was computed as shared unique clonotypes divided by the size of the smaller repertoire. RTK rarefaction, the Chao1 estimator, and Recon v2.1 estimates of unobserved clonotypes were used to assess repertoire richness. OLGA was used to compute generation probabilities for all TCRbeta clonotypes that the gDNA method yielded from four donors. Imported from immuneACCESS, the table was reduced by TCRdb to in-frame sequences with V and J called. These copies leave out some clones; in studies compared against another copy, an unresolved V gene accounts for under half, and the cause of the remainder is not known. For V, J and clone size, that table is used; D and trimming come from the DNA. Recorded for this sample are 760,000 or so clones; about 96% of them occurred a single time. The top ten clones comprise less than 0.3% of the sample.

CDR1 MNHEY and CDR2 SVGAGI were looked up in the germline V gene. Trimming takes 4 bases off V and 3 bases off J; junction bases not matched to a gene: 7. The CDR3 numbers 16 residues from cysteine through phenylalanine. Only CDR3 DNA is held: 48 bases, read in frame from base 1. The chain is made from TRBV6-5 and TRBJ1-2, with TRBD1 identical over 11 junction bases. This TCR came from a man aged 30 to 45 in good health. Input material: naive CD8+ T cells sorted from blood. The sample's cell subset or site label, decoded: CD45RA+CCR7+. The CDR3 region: CASSLPGQGADYGYTF. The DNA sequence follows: TGTGCCAGCAGTTTACCCGGACAGGGGGCCGACTATGGCTACACCTTC.